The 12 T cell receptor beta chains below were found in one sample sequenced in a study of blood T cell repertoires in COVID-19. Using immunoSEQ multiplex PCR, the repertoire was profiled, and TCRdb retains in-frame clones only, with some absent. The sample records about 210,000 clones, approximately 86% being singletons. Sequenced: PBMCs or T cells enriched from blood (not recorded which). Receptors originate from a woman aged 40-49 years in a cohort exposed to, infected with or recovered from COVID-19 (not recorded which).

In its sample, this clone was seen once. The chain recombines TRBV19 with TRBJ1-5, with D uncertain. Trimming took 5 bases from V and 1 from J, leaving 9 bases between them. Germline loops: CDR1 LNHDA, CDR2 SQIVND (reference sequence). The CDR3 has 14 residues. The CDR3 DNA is TGTGCCAGTAGTCGTTCCGGGAGCAATCAGCCCCAGCATTTT. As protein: CASSRSGSNQPQHF.

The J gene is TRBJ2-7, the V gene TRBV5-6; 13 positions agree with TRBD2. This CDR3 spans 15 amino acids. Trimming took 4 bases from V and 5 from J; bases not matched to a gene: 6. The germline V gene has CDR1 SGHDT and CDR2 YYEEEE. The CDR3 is CASSPGTSGIHEQYF. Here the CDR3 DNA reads TGTGCCAGCAGCCCCGGGACTAGCGGGATACACGAGCAGTACTTC.

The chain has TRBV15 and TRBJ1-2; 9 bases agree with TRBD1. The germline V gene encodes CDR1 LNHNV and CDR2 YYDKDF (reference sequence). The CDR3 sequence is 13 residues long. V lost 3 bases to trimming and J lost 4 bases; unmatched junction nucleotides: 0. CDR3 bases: TGTGCCACCAGCAGGACAGGGGGCTATGGCTACACCTTC. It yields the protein CATSRTGGYGYTF. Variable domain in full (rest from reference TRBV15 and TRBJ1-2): DAMVIQNPRYQVTQFGKPVTLSCSQTLNHNVMYWYQQKSSQAPKLLFHYYDKDFNNEADTPDNFQSRRPNTSFCFLDIRSPGLGDTAMYLCATSRTGGYGYTFGSGTRLTVV.

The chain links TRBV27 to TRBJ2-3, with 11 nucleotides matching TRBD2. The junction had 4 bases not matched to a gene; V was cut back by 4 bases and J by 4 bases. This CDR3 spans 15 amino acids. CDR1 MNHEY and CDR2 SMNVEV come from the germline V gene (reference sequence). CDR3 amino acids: CASSSSGRFADTQYF. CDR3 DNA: TGTGCCAGCAGTTCTAGCGGGAGGTTCGCAGATACGCAGTATTTT.

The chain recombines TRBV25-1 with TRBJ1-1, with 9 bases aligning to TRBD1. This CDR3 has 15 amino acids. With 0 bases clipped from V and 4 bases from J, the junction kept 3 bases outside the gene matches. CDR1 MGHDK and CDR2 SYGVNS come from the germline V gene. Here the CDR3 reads CASSEYDRGTTEAFF. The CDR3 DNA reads TGTGCCAGCAGTGAATATGACAGGGGGACCACTGAAGCTTTCTTT. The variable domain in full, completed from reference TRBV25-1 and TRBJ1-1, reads EADIYQTPRYLVIGTGKKITLECSQTMGHDKMYWYQQDPGMELHLIHYSYGVNSTEKGDLSSESTVSRIRTEHFPLTLESARPSHTSQYLCASSEYDRGTTEAFFGQGTRLTVV.

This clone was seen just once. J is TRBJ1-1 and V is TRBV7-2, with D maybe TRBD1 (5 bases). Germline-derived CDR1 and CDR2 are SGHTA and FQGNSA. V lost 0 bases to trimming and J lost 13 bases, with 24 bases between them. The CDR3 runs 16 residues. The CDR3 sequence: CASSLAYSGALGGLFF. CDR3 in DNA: TGTGCCAGCAGCTTAGCGTATTCGGGAGCTCTGGGGGGTCTTTTCTTT.

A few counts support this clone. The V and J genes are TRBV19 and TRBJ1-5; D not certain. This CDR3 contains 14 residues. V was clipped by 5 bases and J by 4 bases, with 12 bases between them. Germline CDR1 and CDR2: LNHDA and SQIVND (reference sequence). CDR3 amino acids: CASSVTTNNQPQHF. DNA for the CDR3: TGTGCCAGTAGTGTGACAACCAATAATCAGCCCCAGCATTTT.

CDR3 region: CASSPGRDGFSTDTQYF. CDR3 nucleotide sequence: TGTGCCAGCAGCCCAGGGCGGGATGGTTTTAGCACAGATACGCAGTATTTT. The chain is built from TRBV11-2 and TRBJ2-3, with TRBD2 as a possible D gene (6 bases). CDR3 size: 17 residues. The germline V gene has CDR1 SGHAT and CDR2 FQNNGV. V was pared by 5 bases and J by 0 bases, with 18 bases between.

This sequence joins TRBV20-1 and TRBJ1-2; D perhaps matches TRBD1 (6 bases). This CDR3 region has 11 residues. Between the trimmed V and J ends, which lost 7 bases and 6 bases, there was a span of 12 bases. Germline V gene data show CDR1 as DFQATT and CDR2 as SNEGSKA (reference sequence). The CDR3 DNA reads TGCAGTGTCGAGGGGGTCGATGGCTACACCTTC. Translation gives CSVEGVDGYTF.

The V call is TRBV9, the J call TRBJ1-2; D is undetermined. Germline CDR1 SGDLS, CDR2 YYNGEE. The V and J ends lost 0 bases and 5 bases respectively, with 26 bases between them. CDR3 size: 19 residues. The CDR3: CASSVDPQKGALTRYGYTF. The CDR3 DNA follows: TGTGCCAGCAGCGTAGATCCCCAGAAAGGAGCTCTAACGAGGTATGGCTACACCTTC.

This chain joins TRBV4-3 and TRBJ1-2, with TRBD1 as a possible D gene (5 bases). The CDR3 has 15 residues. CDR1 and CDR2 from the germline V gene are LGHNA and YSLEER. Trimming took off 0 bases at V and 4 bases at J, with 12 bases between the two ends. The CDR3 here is CASSQDPAGLYGYTF. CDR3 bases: TGCGCCAGCAGCCAAGATCCGGCGGGGCTCTATGGCTACACCTTC.

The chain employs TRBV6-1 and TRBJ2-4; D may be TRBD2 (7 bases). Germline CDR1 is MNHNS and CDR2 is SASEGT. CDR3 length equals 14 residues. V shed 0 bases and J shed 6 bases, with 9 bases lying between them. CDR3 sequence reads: CASSEAGGPNIQYF. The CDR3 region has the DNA TGTGCCAGCAGTGAAGCGGGGGGGCCAAACATTCAGTACTTC.